This TCR beta chain was identified during a study of T cells in Graves' hyperthyroidism and ophthalmopathy. For Graves' hyperthyroidism to be stable, ophthalmopathy could not progress within 18 months. Authors of the study amplified TCR beta CDR3 regions from RNA transcripts. The HTBI primer set served for first-round RT-PCR of the TCR CDR3. TCRdb independently ran MiXCR on the multiplex PCR reads; one entry per CDR3 protein. The sample has approximately 640,000 distinct CDR3 sequences, 15% to 20% seen once. This clonotype was seen ten or more times. The antigen is undetermined. Study outcomes and limitations: From stable hyperthyroidism, ophthalmopathy was set apart by a 13 V-J model. Blood held most thyroid clonotypes expanded above 0.001 frequency.

V lost 6 bases to trimming and J lost 0 bases, with 14 bases between them. Germline CDR1 is SNHLY and CDR2 is FYNNEI. The CDR3 has 15 residues. The chain combines TRBV2 with TRBJ1-1; perhaps TRBD1 as D (6 bases). The sequencing input was blood. The sequence came from a man aged 45-65 years with Graves' hyperthyroidism. CDR3 residues: CASRGAWGMNTEAFF. CDR3 in DNA: TGTGCCAGCAGGGGGGCGTGGGGGATGAACACTGAAGCTTTCTTT.